This T cell receptor beta chain comes out of a study of cytomegalovirus exposure and HLA in healthy donors. Findings of the study overall: TCR beta sequences numbering fewer than 20,000 were associated with HLA alleles at 0.05 false discovery rate in a later analysis. Beyond CMV serostatus, there was no information to go on about immune exposure.

Remarks on this clone: Its antigen remains unknown.

With 60 Vbeta and 13 Jbeta primers, the PCR was carried out. Original data processing: A later analysis counted tens of millions of unique TCR beta chains, around 10 million shared. The table came from immunoSEQ multiplex PCR; TCRdb's copy has only in-frame clones and leaves some out. That table supplies the V and J calls and clone size; D and trimming were determined from the DNA. The sample lists 140,000 or so clones, over 75% occurring once. The material sequenced was PBMCs. The source is a woman aged 30 to 39 in good health and CMV-seronegative.

The DNA for the CDR3 is TGTGCCAGCAGCTATACTACTAGCGGGGGTAGGGATACGCAGTATTTT. Translated: CASSYTTSGGRDTQYF. This chain links TRBV7-9 with TRBJ2-3, with 11 bases that match TRBD2. V was clipped by 4 bases and J by 6 bases; unmatched bases: 9. CDR1 SEHNR and CDR2 FQNEAQ come from the germline V gene (reference sequence). The CDR3 runs to 16 residues.